Listed here are 19 T cell receptor beta chains from one sample, sequenced in a study of technical replicates of blood from several donors. Measured with immunoSEQ multiplex PCR; TCRdb has only the in-frame clones, and not every one. The sample yields more than 75,000 clones, roughly 94% seen once. The source material was T cells isolated from PBMCs. The receptors shown here come from a human donor in good health.

The rearrangement joins TRBV19 to TRBJ1-5; D is perhaps TRBD1 (5 bases). The V end was cut by 3 bases, the J end by 5 bases, with 8 bases between. This CDR3 is built from 13 residues. Germline V gives CDR1 LNHDA, CDR2 SQIVND (reference sequence). DNA of the CDR3: TGTGCCAGTAGTATGGGGGGGGATCAGCCCCAGCATTTT. As protein: CASSMGGDQPQHF.

The chain links TRBV4-1 to TRBJ2-4; TRBD2 matches 10 bases. CDR3 length: 20 residues. Germline-derived CDR1 and CDR2 are MGHRA and YSYEKL. The V gene end was trimmed by 2 bases and the J gene end by 3 bases; junction bases not matched to a gene: 16. The CDR3 here is CASSQWGLAGVVVDKNIQYF. The DNA of the CDR3 is TGCGCCAGCAGCCAATGGGGGCTAGCGGGAGTGGTGGTGGACAAAAACATTCAGTACTTC.

CDR3: CASSPRPPGQDYGYTF. The CDR3 bases are TGTGCCAGCAGCCCTCGACCTCCCGGACAGGACTATGGCTACACCTTC. The chain recombines TRBV7-2 with TRBJ1-2; 7 bases are shared with TRBD1. CDR3 length: 16 residues. The germline CDR1 and CDR2 sequences are SGHTA and FQGNSA. V lost 5 bases and J lost 3; bases outside the gene matches: 12.

This clone was counted between two and nine times. This chain connects TRBV5-1 to TRBJ1-4; D perhaps matches TRBD1 (6 bases). The CDR3 spans 15 residues. CDR1 SGHRS and CDR2 YFSETQ come from the germline V gene. The ends were cut back, 4 bases at V and 4 bases at J, with 14 bases in the middle. This CDR3 is CASSTTGRVNEKLFF. CDR3 coding DNA: TGCGCCAGCAGCACTACAGGGCGAGTTAATGAAAAACTGTTTTTT. The full variable domain, its missing parts supplied by reference TRBV5-1 and TRBJ1-4, is KAGVTQTPRYLIKTRGQQVTLSCSPISGHRSVSWYQQTPGQGLQFLFEYFSETQRNKGNFPGRFSGRQFSNSRSEMNVSTLELGDSALYLCASSTTGRVNEKLFFGSGTQLSVL.

The chain combines TRBV28 with TRBJ2-1; D is possibly TRBD1 (6 bases). CDR1 and CDR2 (germline): MDHEN, SYDVKM. The CDR3 is 16 amino acids. V shed 5 bases and J shed 0 bases, with 14 bases lying between them. CDR3 amino acids: CASSLPRTVSYNEQFF. In DNA form, the CDR3 reads TGTGCCAGCAGTCTCCCCCGGACAGTCTCCTACAATGAGCAGTTCTTC.

This rearrangement joins TRBV6-6 to TRBJ2-7; TRBD2 is a possible D gene (6 bases). Between the trimmed V and J ends, which lost 4 bases and 5 bases, there was a span of 15 bases. This CDR3 has 14 amino acids. Per the germline V gene, CDR1 is MNHNY and CDR2 is SVGAGI (reference sequence). CDR3 residues: CASSLRAQRDEQYF. CDR3 in DNA: TGTGCCAGCAGTTTAAGGGCCCAGCGGGACGAGCAGTACTTC.

V usage is TRBV18 and J usage is TRBJ2-5; perhaps TRBD1 as D (6 bases). Germline loops: CDR1 KGHSH, CDR2 LQKENI. With 5 bases removed from V and 5 bases from J, the gap between germline ends came to 18 bases. The CDR3 sequence is 15 residues long. CDR3 nucleotide sequence: TGTGCCAGCTCAACGGGACATGGGAATGAGGAGACCCAGTACTTC. Protein product: CASSTGHGNEETQYF.

The V and J genes are TRBV6-6 and TRBJ2-5; 9 nucleotides line up with TRBD1. Per germline, CDR1 MNHNY and CDR2 SVGAGI (reference sequence). This CDR3 is 15 amino acids long. The V gene end was trimmed by 5 bases and the J gene end by 4 bases; junction bases not matched to a gene: 8. CDR3 residues: CASSDLQGAGETQYF. The CDR3 region has the DNA TGTGCCAGCAGTGATCTACAGGGGGCCGGAGAGACCCAGTACTTC.

The chain recombines TRBV9 with TRBJ2-5; a possible D gene is TRBD2 (6 bases). Germline V gene data show CDR1 as SGDLS and CDR2 as YYNGEE. The CDR3 is 13 amino acids. V was clipped by 6 bases and J by 2 bases, with 11 bases between them. The CDR3 nucleotides are TGTGCCAGCAAAGCTAGCGCGCAAGAGACCCAGTACTTC. Residues: CASKASAQETQYF.

In the case of this clone: The junction departs from the called germline gene at one end, perhaps through a read error. V and J are TRBV7-7 and TRBJ2-1, with D unresolved. CDR1 and CDR2 from the germline V gene are SSHAT and FNYEAQ (reference sequence). This CDR3 has 13 residues. The CDR3 here is CASSLGQYNEQFF. The CDR3 bases are TGTGCTAGCAGCTTAGGGCAGTACAATGAGCAGTTCTTC.

The rearrangement uses TRBV28 and TRBJ2-3; 7 bases are shared with TRBD2. Trimming took 5 bases from V and 0 from J; bases not matched to a gene: 5. The CDR3 spans 15 residues. CDR1 and CDR2 from the germline V gene are MDHEN and SYDVKM. The CDR3 DNA reads as TGTGCCAGCAGTAATAGCGGGTCTAGCACAGATACGCAGTATTTT. Translating gives CASSNSGSSTDTQYF.

This clone was found a few times. The CDR3 DNA sequence: TGTGCCAGCAGGGGACTAGCGGGGGGCAATGAGCAGTTCTTC. It is translated as CASRGLAGGNEQFF. The rearrangement uses TRBV2 and TRBJ2-1; 15 positions agree with TRBD2. V lost 6 bases and J lost 6; bases outside the gene matches: 0. CDR3 length: 14 residues. CDR1 is SNHLY and CDR2 is FYNNEI in the germline V gene.

This clone showed up just once. The rearrangement joins TRBV5-4 to TRBJ2-1; 7 bases fit TRBD2. The CDR3 is 15 residues long. Trimming took 2 bases from V and 4 from J; bases not matched to a gene: 6. The germline gives CDR1 SGHNT, CDR2 YYREEE (reference sequence). The CDR3 here is CASSLGYGGYNEQFF. CDR3 bases: TGTGCCAGCAGCTTAGGATACGGGGGGTACAATGAGCAGTTCTTC.

This chain uses TRBV28 with TRBJ2-7; D perhaps matches TRBD2 (5 bases). CDR1 MDHEN and CDR2 SYDVKM come from the germline V gene. The V gene lost 4 bases and the J gene lost 12 bases, with 22 bases spanning the gap. This CDR3 region has 14 residues. CDR3 residues: CASSYRLEAPGRYF. The CDR3 DNA reads as TGTGCCAGCAGTTATAGATTGGAGGCCCCAGGAAGGTACTTC. Combining the CDR3 with reference TRBV28 and TRBJ2-7 gives the whole variable domain DVKVTQSSRYLVKRTGEKVFLECVQDMDHENMFWYRQDPGLGLRLIYFSYDVKMKEKGDIPEGYSVSREKKERFSLILESASTNQTSMYLCASSYRLEAPGRYFGPGTRLTVT.

This chain connects TRBV10-3 to TRBJ2-2; D is perhaps TRBD1 (6 bases). Deletions cut 4 bases from V and 0 bases from J, with 21 bases between. CDR1 and CDR2 from the germline V gene are ENHRY and SYGVKD. There are 19 residues in the CDR3. CDR3 DNA sequence: TGTGCCATCAGTGCACTCCTCCCGACAGGCCCCGCGAACACCGGGGAGCTGTTTTTT. Its protein product is CAISALLPTGPANTGELFF.

The V call is TRBV7-9, the J call TRBJ2-7; 9 bases are shared with TRBD2. Per germline, CDR1 SEHNR and CDR2 FQNEAQ (reference sequence). This CDR3 spans 15 amino acids. V shed 2 bases and J 6 bases; nucleotides not matched to a gene: 8. The CDR3 spells CASSLIASGIREQYF. The DNA of the CDR3 is TGTGCCAGCAGCTTAATAGCTAGCGGGATCCGCGAGCAGTACTTC.

This clone is a singleton in its sample. The rearrangement joins TRBV28 to TRBJ1-1; TRBD1 might be the D (5 bases). The CDR3 sequence is 16 residues long. CDR1 MDHEN and CDR2 SYDVKM come from the germline V gene. The V end lost 6 bases, the J end lost 0 bases, and 17 bases lay between the germline ends. CDR3 bases: TGTGCCAGCAGCTCGGGGGGAAGACTTATGAACACTGAAGCTTTCTTT. This sequence encodes CASSSGGRLMNTEAFF.

V usage is TRBV13 and J usage is TRBJ2-1; no clear D gene. The germline gives CDR1 PRHDT, CDR2 FYEKMQ (reference sequence). The germline V and J ends were trimmed by 6 bases and 5 bases, with 5 bases remaining between them. This CDR3 has 11 amino acids. This chain's CDR3 is CASRDNNEQFF. In nucleotides, the CDR3 is TGTGCCAGCAGAGACAACAATGAGCAGTTCTTC.

J is TRBJ2-7 and V is TRBV11-2; the D gene is possibly TRBD2 (5 bases). Trimming took 1 base from V and 2 from J, leaving 9 bases between them. CDR3 length: 14 amino acids. Germline CDR1 and CDR2: SGHAT and FQNNGV. CDR3: CASSLVGGPYEQYF. DNA of the CDR3: TGTGCCAGCAGCTTAGTTGGCGGGCCCTACGAGCAGTACTTC.